The clone carrying this T cell receptor (beta chain) was found a few times. The antigen is undetermined. This entry comes from a study of response to subunit inactivated influenza vaccine. This CDR3 is 15 amino acids long. Germline assignment: CDR1 SEHNR and CDR2 FQNEAQ (reference sequence). With 3 bases removed from V and 5 bases from J, the gap between germline ends came to 17 bases. Findings of the study overall: It was suggested by the authors that few new T cells are recruited by each seasonal influenza vaccination.

TCRdb independently ran MiXCR on the RT-PCR reads; one entry per CDR3 protein. The table shows some 520,000 distinct CDR3 sequences, with approximately 15% occurring only once. The sequenced sample was CD4+ T cells sorted from PBMCs, obtained roughly 24 months after vaccination. V is TRBV7-9 and J is TRBJ2-7, with D perhaps matching TRBD1 (8 bases). The source is a man in his fifties or sixties who received an inactivated influenza vaccine. The CDR3 region has the DNA TGTGCCAGCAGCTTCGGACAGGGAGGGAGTGACGAGCAGTACTTC. This gives the protein CASSFGQGGSDEQYF. Drawing the rest from reference TRBV7-9 and TRBJ2-7, the complete variable domain is DTGVSQNPRHKITKRGQNVTFRCDPISEHNRLYWYRQTLGQGPEFLTYFQNEAQLEKSRLLSDRFSAERPKGSFSTLEIQRTEQGDSAMYLCASSFGQGGSDEQYFGPGTRLTVT.